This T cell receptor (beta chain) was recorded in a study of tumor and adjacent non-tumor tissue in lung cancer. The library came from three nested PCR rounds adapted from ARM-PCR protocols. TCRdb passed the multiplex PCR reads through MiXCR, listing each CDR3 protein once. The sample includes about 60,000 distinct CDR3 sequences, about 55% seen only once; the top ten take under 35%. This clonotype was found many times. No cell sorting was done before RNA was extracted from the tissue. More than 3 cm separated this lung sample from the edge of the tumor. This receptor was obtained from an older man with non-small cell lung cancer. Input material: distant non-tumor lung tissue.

The CDR3 DNA reads as TGTGCCAGCAGTTCGGGGAATGAGCAGTTCTTC. It yields the protein CASSSGNEQFF. The J gene is TRBJ2-1, the V gene TRBV12-3 or TRBV12-4; D is possibly TRBD2 (5 bases). Between the trimmed V and J ends, which lost 4 bases and 7 bases, there was a span of 5 bases. The CDR3 extends over 11 amino acids.